This note documents a single T cell receptor beta chain sequence. The data belong to a study of blood T cell repertoires in COVID-19. Method: immunoSEQ multiplex PCR; TCRdb's copy keeps in-frame clones and lacks some. The sample lists roughly 400,000 clones, roughly 91% occurring once. J lost 0 bases, V lost 4 bases, and 3 bases had no gene match. This CDR3 has 16 amino acids. The germline V gene has CDR1 LGHNA and CDR2 YNFKEQ. The genes are TRBV4-2 and TRBJ1-4, with 9 bases identical to TRBD1. The clonotype was recovered from a woman aged 25 to 39 who had recovered from COVID-19. The specimen sequenced was PBMCs or T cells enriched from blood (not recorded which). CDR3 bases: TGTGCCAGCAGCCTTGGGACAGGGCCAACTAATGAAAAACTGTTTTTT. Encoded protein: CASSLGTGPTNEKLFF.